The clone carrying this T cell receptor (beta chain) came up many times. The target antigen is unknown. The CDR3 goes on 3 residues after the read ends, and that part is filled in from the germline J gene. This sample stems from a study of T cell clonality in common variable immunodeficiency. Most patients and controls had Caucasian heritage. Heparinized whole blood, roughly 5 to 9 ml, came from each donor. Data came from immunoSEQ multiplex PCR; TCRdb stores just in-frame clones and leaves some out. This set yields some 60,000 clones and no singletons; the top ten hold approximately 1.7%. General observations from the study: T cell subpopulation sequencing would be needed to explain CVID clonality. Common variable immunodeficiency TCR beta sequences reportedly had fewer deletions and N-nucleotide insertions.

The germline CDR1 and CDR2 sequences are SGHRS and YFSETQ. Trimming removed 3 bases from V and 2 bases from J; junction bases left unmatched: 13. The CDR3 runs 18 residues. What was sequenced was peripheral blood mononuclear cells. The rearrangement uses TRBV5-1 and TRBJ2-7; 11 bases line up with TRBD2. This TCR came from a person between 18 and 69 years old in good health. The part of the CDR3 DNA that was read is TGCGCCAGCAGCTGGGGACTAGCGGAAGAAGGGGGCACCTACGAG. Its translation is CASSWGLAEEGGTYE. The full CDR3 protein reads CASSWGLAEEGGTYEQYF.